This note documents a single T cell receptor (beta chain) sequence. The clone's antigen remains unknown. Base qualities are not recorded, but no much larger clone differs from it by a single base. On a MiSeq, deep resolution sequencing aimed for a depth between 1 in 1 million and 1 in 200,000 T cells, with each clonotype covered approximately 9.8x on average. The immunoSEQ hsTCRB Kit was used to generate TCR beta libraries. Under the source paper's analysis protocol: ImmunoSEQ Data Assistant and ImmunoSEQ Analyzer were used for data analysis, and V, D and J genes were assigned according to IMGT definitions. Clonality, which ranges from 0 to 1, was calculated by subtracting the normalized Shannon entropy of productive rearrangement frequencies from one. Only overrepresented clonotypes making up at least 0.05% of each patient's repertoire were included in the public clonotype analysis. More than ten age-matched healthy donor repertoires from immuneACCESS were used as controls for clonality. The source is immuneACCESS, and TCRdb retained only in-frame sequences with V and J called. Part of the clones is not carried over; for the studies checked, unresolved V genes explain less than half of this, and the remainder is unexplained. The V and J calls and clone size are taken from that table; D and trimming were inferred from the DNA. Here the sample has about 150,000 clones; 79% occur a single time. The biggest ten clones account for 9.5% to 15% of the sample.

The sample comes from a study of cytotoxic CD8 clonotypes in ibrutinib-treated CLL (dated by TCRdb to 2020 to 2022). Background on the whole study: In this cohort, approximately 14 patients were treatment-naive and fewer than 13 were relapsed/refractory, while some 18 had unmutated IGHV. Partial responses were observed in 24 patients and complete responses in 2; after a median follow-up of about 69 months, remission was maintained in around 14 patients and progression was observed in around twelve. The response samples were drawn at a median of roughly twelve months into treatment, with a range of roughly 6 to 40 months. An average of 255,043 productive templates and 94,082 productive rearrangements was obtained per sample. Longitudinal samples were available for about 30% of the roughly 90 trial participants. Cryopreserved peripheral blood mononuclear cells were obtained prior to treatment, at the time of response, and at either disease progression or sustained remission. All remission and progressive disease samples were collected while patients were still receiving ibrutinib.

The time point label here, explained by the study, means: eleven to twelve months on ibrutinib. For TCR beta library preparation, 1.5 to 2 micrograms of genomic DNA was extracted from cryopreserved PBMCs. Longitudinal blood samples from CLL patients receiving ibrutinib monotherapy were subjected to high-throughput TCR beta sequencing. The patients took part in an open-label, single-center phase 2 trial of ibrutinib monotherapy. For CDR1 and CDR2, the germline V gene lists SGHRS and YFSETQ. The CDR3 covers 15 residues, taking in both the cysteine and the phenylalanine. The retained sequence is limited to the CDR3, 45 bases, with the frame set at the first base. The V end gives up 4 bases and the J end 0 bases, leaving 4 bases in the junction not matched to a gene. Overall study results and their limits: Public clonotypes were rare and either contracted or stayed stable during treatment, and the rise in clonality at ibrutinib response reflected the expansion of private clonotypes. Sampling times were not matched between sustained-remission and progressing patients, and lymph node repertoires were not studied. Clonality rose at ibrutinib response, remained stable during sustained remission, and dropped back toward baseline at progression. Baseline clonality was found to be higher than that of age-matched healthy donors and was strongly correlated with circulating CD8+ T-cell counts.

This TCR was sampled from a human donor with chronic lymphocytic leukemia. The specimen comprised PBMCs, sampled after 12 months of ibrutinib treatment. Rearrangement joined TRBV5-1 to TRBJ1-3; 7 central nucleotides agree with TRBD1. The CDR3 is CASSPGQLSGNTIYF. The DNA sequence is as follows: TGCGCCAGCAGCCCGGGACAGCTCTCTGGAAACACCATATATTTT. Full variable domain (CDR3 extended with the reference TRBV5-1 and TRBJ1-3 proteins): KAGVTQTPRYLIKTRGQQVTLSCSPISGHRSVSWYQQTPGQGLQFLFEYFSETQRNKGNFPGRFSGRQFSNSRSEMNVSTLELGDSALYLCASSPGQLSGNTIYFGEGSWLTVV.